The next 2 T cell receptor beta chains were all read from a single sample in a study of blood T cell repertoires in COVID-19. Clones were sequenced by immunoSEQ multiplex PCR, and TCRdb holds only the in-frame ones, with some missing. The table includes about 180,000 clones, 85% to 90% detected once. The sequenced sample consisted of peripheral blood. These TCRs come from a man aged 45-65 years with active or convalescent COVID-19.

This clone is a singleton in its sample. The chain links TRBV6-5 to TRBJ1-1; 10 bases map to TRBD1. Unmatched junction bases numbered 1, after V lost 0 bases and J lost 3 bases. The CDR3 extends over 15 amino acids. Germline V gene sequence: CDR1 MNHEY, CDR2 SVGAGI. The CDR3 sequence: CASSYSGTGDTEAFF. The CDR3 DNA follows: TGTGCCAGCAGTTACTCAGGGACAGGGGACACTGAAGCTTTCTTT.

The chain joins TRBV6-1 to TRBJ1-3, with D perhaps TRBD1 (6 bases). V was shortened by 3 bases and J by 0 bases, with 9 bases between the two germline ends. The germline gives CDR1 MNHNS, CDR2 SASEGT. This CDR3 is 15 amino acids long. The CDR3 DNA reads TGTGCCAGCAGTGATCGGACAGACTCTGGAAACACCATATATTTT. This codes for CASSDRTDSGNTIYF.